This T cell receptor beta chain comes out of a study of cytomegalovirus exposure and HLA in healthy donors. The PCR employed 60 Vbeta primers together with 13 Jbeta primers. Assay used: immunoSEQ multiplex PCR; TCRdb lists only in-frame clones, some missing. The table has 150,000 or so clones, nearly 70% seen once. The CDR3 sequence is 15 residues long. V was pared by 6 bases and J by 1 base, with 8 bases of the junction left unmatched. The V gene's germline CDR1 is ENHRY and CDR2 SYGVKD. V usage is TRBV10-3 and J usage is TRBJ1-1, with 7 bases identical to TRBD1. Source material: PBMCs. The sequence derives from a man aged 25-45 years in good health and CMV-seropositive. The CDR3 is CAISPYGTENTEAFF. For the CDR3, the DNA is TGTGCCATCAGCCCGTATGGGACAGAGAACACTGAAGCTTTCTTT.